The subject of this entry is one TCR beta chain. Its antigen is unidentified. Germline CDR1 and CDR2: MNHNS and SASEGT. V lost 0 bases, J lost 8 bases, and 7 bases lay in between. This CDR3 has 13 residues. These data originate in a study of CD8 T cells in ankylosing spondylitis. Study-wide findings and caveats: Blood from ankylosing spondylitis patients appeared to carry a characteristic eight-variant TCR beta motif. Matched ankylosing spondylitis synovial fluid reportedly contained a significantly enriched population of disease-linked clones.

TCRdb passed the 5' RACE reads through MiXCR, listing each CDR3 protein once. The data hold 250,000 to 300,000 distinct CDR3 sequences, with around 20% observed a single time. The clonotype was recovered from a male donor with ankylosing spondylitis or in good health (not recorded which). Sequences were obtained from blood, either unsorted or a sorted T cell fraction (not recorded which). This chain joins TRBV6-1 and TRBJ2-2; D remains ambiguous. CDR3 sequence reads: CASSEAPQGELFF. CDR3 bases: TGTGCCAGCAGTGAAGCCCCCCAGGGGGAGCTGTTTTTT.